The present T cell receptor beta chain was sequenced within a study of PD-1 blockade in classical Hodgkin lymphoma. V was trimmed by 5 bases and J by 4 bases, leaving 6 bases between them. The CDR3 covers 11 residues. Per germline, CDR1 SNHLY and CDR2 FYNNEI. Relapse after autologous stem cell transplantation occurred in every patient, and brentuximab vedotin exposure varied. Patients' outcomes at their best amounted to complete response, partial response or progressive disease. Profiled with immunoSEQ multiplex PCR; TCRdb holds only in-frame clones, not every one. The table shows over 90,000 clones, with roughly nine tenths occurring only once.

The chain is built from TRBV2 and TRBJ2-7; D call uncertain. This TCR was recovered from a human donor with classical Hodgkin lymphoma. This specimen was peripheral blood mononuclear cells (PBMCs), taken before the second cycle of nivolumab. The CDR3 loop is CASSRSYEQYF. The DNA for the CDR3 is TGTGCCAGCAGTAGGAGTTACGAGCAGTACTTC.